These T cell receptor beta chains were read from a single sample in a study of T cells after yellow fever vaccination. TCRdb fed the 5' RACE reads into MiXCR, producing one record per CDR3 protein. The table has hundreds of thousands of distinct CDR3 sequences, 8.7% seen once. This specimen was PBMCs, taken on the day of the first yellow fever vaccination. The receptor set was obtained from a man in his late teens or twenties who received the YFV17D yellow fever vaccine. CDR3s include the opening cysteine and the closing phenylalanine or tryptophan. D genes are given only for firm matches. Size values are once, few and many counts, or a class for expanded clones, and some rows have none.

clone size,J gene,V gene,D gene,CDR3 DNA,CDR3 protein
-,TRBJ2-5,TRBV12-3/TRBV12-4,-,TGTGCCAGCAGTTTCGAGGTTCAGACCCAGTACTTC,CASSFEVQTQYF
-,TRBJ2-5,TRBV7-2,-,TGTGCCAGCAGCTTAGTAGGGGGGGGAGGGACCCAGTACTTC,CASSLVGGGGTQYF
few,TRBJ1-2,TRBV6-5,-,TGTGCCAGCAGTTACGGGCAGGGTCTAGGCTACACCTTC,CASSYGQGLGYTF
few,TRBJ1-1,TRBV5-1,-,TGCGCCAGCAGCGCGGCGGCGAGGGAAACTGAAGCTTTCTTT,CASSAAARETEAFF
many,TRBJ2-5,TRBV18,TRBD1,TGTGCCAGCTCACCAAGGACAGGGAAAGGAGAGACCCAGTACTTC,CASSPRTGKGETQYF
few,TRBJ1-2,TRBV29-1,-,TGCAGCCCCACCCGGGCCAGTAAGGGGTATGGCTACACCTTC,CSPTRASKGYGYTF
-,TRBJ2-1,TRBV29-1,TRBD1,TGCAGCGTTACACAGGGGACCTACAATGAGCAGTTCTTC,CSVTQGTYNEQFF
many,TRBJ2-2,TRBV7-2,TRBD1,TGTGCCAGCAGGGAACAGGGGACGGGCACCGGGGAGCTGTTTTTT,CASREQGTGTGELFF
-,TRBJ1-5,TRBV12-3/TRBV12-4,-,TGTGCCAGCAGTCCCGGGCCCCGCGCCCAGCATTTT,CASSPGPRAQHF
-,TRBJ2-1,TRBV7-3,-,TGTGCCAGCAGCCCTGGACTTGTCTCCTACAATGAGCAGTTCTTC,CASSPGLVSYNEQFF
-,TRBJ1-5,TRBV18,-,TGTGCCAGCTCACCACTGAGCGGGCAGGGCTATCAGCCCCAGCATTTT,CASSPLSGQGYQPQHF
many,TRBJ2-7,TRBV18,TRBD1,TGTGCCAGCTCAAGCCCCGGGACAGGGGTAGTCGAGCAGTACTTC,CASSSPGTGVVEQYF
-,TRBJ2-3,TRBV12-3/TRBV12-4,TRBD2,TGTGCCAGCAGTCGACAGCTAGCGGCTTACAGTCGAGATACGCAGTATTTT,CASSRQLAAYSRDTQYF
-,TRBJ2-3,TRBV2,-,TGTGCCAGCGTTGAGGGGAGGGGGGGCGTGGATACGCAGTATTTT,CASVEGRGGVDTQYF
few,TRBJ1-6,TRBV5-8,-,TGTGCCAGCAGCTTGTTCTGGATTTCCTATAATTCACCCCTCCACTTT,CASSLFWISYNSPLHF
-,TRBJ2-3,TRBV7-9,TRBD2,TGTGCCAGCAGCTTAGTTAGACTAGCGACCGATACGCAGTATTTT,CASSLVRLATDTQYF
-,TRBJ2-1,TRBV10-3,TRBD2,TGTGCCATCAGTGAGGCTAGCGGGGGGCACTACAATGAGCAGTTCTTC,CAISEASGGHYNEQFF
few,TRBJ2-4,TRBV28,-,TGTGCCATTCACGGTAGCGGACGAGGGAACATTCAGTACTTC,CAIHGSGRGNIQYF
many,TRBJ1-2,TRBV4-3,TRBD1,TGCGCCAGCAGCCGATCTGGGACAGACTATGGCTACACCTTC,CASSRSGTDYGYTF
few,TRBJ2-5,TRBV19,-,TGTGCCAGTAGCCTGGGGGGGGCCGGGGGTCAAGAGACCCAGTACTTC,CASSLGGAGGQETQYF
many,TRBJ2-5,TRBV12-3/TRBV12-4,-,TGTGCCAGCCGGGATCACCAAGAGACCCAGTACTTC,CASRDHQETQYF
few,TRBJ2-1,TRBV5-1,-,TGCGCCAGCAGAGTGGGGGACAATGAGCAGTTCTTC,CASRVGDNEQFF
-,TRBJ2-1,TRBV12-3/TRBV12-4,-,TGTGCCAGCAGTCGAGGGATGGGGCAGTTCTTC,CASSRGMGQFF
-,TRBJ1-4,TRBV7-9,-,TGTGCCAGCAGCCCTCCGTCAGGGCTGTTTTTT,CASSPPSGLFF
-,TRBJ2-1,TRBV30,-,TGTGCCTGGAGTCGGCAGAACAATGAGCAGTTCTTC,CAWSRQNNEQFF
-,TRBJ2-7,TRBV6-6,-,TGTGCCAGCAGTTACCAGGGAACCTACGAGCAGTACTTC,CASSYQGTYEQYF
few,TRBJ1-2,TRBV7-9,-,TGTGCCAGCAGCTTGGCTATCCACTATGGCTACACCTTC,CASSLAIHYGYTF
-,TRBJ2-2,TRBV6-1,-,TGTGCCAGCAGTCCCCGAACAACCAGTTTACAGAACACCGGGGAGCTGTTTTTT,CASSPRTTSLQNTGELFF
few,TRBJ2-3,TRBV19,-,TGTGCCAGTAGTATCCAGGGGAGTACAGATACGCAGTATTTT,CASSIQGSTDTQYF
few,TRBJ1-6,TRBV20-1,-,TGCAGTGCTAGGAGTGCCAATAGTGACTCCTATAATTCACCCCTCCACTTT,CSARSANSDSYNSPLHF
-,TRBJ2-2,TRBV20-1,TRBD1,TGCAGTGCTCAACAGGGGGCCGGGGAGCTGTTTTTT,CSAQQGAGELFF
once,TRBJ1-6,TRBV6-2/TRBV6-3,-,TGTGCCAGCAGAACCCAGGGAAGCTCCTATAATTCACCCCTCCACTTT,CASRTQGSSYNSPLHF
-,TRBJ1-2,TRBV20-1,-,TGCAGTGCTAGTAGTGGGGATGGCTACACCTTC,CSASSGDGYTF
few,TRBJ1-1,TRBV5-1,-,TGCGCCAGCAGCTTGGTAGGTCTCTTCCCCACTGAAGCTTTCTTT,CASSLVGLFPTEAFF
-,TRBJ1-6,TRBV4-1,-,TGCGCCAGCAGCTCAAGATCGGGTGAAATTAATTCACCCCTCCACTTT,CASSSRSGEINSPLHF
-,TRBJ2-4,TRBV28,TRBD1,TGTGCCAGCAGCCAAGGGGGCAGTGCCAAAAACATTCAGTACTTC,CASSQGGSAKNIQYF
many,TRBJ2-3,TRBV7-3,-,TGTGCCAGCAGCTTAAGGGGCCACGCTAGTAACACAGATACGCAGTATTTT,CASSLRGHASNTDTQYF
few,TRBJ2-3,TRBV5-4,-,TGTGCCAGCAGCGTCGACTACTCGGATACGCAGTATTTT,CASSVDYSDTQYF
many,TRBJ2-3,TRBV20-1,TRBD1,TGCAGTGCCGTCCCGGGACAGGGTTCGGATACGCAGTATTTT,CSAVPGQGSDTQYF
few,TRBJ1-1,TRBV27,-,TGTGCCAGCAGCCTTCAATGGAGGTCCACTGAAGCTTTCTTT,CASSLQWRSTEAFF
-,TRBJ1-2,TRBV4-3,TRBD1,TGCGCCAGCAGCCAGGCTCAAAGACAGGGGAATAAGGGATACACCTTC,CASSQAQRQGNKGYTF
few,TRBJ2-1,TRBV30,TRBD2,TGTGCCTGGACCCGCGGACGACTAGCGGGGGCTGAGCAGTTCTTC,CAWTRGRLAGAEQFF
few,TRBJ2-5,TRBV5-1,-,TGCGCCAGCAGCCCGACATTACTACAGGAGACCCAGTACTTC,CASSPTLLQETQYF
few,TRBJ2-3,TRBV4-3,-,TGCGCCAGCAGCTCTCGGGGGTGGGTGTCAGATACGCAGTATTTT,CASSSRGWVSDTQYF
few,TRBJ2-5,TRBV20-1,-,TGCAGTGCCCGAAAGACGCCAAAAGAGACCCAGTACTTC,CSARKTPKETQYF
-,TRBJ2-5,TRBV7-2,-,TGTGCCAGCAGCCCTAGAGGCCAACAGACCCAGTACTTC,CASSPRGQQTQYF
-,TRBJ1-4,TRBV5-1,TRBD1,TGCGCCAGCAGCTGGACCGGGACAGTCAATGAAAAACTGTTTTTT,CASSWTGTVNEKLFF
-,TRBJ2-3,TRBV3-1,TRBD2,TGTACCTTCAGTTGGGGGACTAGCGGGGGGGCTGAGGCAGATACGCAGTATTTT,CTFSWGTSGGAEADTQYF
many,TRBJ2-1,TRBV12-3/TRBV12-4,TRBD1,TGTGCCAGCAGCCCTGAGGGGGCTAGCTACAATGAGCAGTTCTTC,CASSPEGASYNEQFF
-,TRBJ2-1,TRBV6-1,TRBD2,TGTGCCAGCAGTGGACGGTCGGGGGGGGGGGATGAGCAGTTCTTC,CASSGRSGGGDEQFF
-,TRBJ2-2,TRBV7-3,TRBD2,TGTGCCAGCAGCTTAGGGGCTAGCGGGGGTACCGGGGAGCTGTTTTTT,CASSLGASGGTGELFF
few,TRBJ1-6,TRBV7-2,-,TGTGCCAGCGGGGATCGGAATTCACCCCTCCACTTT,CASGDRNSPLHF